This T cell receptor (beta chain) was retrieved from a study of cytomegalovirus exposure and HLA in healthy donors. This CDR3 has 15 residues. Germline V CDR1 and CDR2: LNHNV, YYDKDF (reference sequence). The junction had 4 bases not matched to a gene; V was cut back by 6 bases and J by 2 bases. Findings and caveats of the study: The study put 150 or so TCR beta chains on its list as cytomegalovirus-associated. Reports indicate that TCR beta sequences accurately predicted the HLA-A and HLA-B alleles of most subjects. Cytomegalovirus status was reportedly diagnosed by the classifier with high specificity and sensitivity.

Amplification used 60 Vbeta primers and 13 Jbeta primers. This table comes from immunoSEQ multiplex PCR, and its TCRdb copy is limited to in-frame clones, with some not included. The table has about 150,000 clones, 65% to 85% seen once. A note on this clone: Its antigen is undetermined.

Sequencing input: PBMCs. V is TRBV15 and J is TRBJ2-3; 11 bases match TRBD2. This clonotype was obtained from a man between 18 and 29 years old in good health and CMV-seronegative. The chain's CDR3 is CATRPSGGNTDTQYF. DNA of the CDR3: TGTGCCACCAGGCCTAGCGGGGGGAACACAGATACGCAGTATTTT.